This T cell receptor beta chain emerged from a study of circulating CD8 cells and anti-PD-1 response in melanoma. At the level of the study: Every 2 weeks, patients got 3 mg/kg nivolumab intravenously. General observations from the study: Tumor reactivity was tested by peptide assays on expanded sorted subsets. Only baseline and M1 samples entered the published repertoire comparisons. At M1, fewer than 8% of TRB clonotypes appeared in multiple subsets.

TCR libraries were prepared from approximately 15 ng of total RNA with the QIAseq Immune Repertoire TCR panel. TCRdb called the reads again in MiXCR, with one record for every CDR3 protein. The sample contains approximately 1,200 distinct CDR3 sequences, less than 7% of which appear only once. Turning to this clonotype: What it binds is not known.

Four subsets defined by PD-1 and/or TIGIT were sorted from live CD3+CD8+TCRalphabeta+ cells. The sequencing here drew on CD8+ T cells from PBMCs, taken at baseline or after one month of anti-PD-1 therapy (not recorded which). This sequence was found in a human donor with melanoma.

The CDR3 loop reads CASSGSYGNYGYTF. CDR3 coding DNA: TGTGCCAGCAGCGGATCCTACGGAAACTATGGCTACACCTTC. The gene calls are TRBV25-1 and TRBJ1-2; no clear D gene. The CDR3 runs 14 residues. Germline assignment: CDR1 MGHDK and CDR2 SYGVNS. V lost 6 bases, J lost 2 bases, and 13 bases lay in between.